This T cell receptor beta chain appears in the sequencing data of a study of PD-L1 blockade in urothelial cancer. The wider study: It was at 3 weeks (second dose) and 6 weeks after treatment start that blood was analyzed. Findings and caveats of the study: At 3 weeks on treatment, tumor-associated clones expanded more with durable benefit.

Spiking of synthetic TCR analog templates was performed in each PCR. Repertoires were generated with immunoSEQ multiplex PCR, while TCRdb's copy carries only in-frame clones and drops some. The sample contains tens of thousands of clones, around 84% of which appear only once. Peripheral blood mononuclear cells were collected from every patient before and during treatment, yielding between 1 and 8 samples per patient. CDR3 length equals 15 residues. Germline CDR1 and CDR2: SQVTM and ANQGSEA. The junction had 6 bases not matched to a gene; V was cut back by 6 bases and J by 0 bases. The sample holds one count of this clone. What it recognizes is unknown.

The TCR was taken from a man aged 70-80 years with urothelial cancer. This chain links TRBV29-1 with TRBJ2-3, with 10 bases lining up with TRBD2. The source was PBMCs, collected around atezolizumab (anti-PD-L1) treatment. The CDR3 bases are TGCAGCGTCCCGAGGACTAGCGGTAGCACAGATACGCAGTATTTT. It specifies CSVPRTSGSTDTQYF.